The source of this T cell receptor (beta chain) is a study of blood T cell repertoires in COVID-19. On the study more broadly: Samples taken during acute and convalescent COVID-19 were collected in the United States, Italy and Spain. The analysed material was cDNA or gDNA that came from T cells, B-cell-depleted T cells, or PBMCs.

The CDR3 sequence is 13 residues long. In germline, CDR1 is SGHAT, CDR2 FQNNGV. V trimming: 8 bases; J trimming: 0 bases; junction bases outside the gene matches: 3. Original processing methods: The assay estimated nucleated cells by amplifying reference gene primers. Here immunoSEQ multiplex PCR was the method, and the copy in TCRdb shows in-frame clones only, minus some. That table gives V, J and clone size, and the DNA gave D and trimming. The data show some 59,000 clones, more than 80% seen once. The sample taken for sequencing was peripheral blood. This chain links TRBV11-2 with TRBJ1-1; 7 bases fit TRBD1. The receptor comes from a woman in her fifties or sixties with acute or convalescent COVID-19. The CDR3 DNA reads as TGTGCCAGCCTGGGACAGATGAACACTGAAGCTTTCTTT. As protein: CASLGQMNTEAFF.